The 3 T cell receptor beta chains listed next were all sequenced from one sample in a study of CD8 T cells in ankylosing spondylitis (TCRdb year 2017). Libraries were prepared through 5' RACE. Instrument on record: Illumina HiSeq 2500. TCRdb applied fastp at Q25 and MiXCR to the public reads, then kept only in-frame beta chains. Every distinct CDR3 protein forms one entry, paired with its most common genes and DNA. Across this sample there are around 130,000 distinct CDR3 sequences, with more than 6.5% seen only once. The ten largest clonotypes hold more than 9% of the sample. Sequencing was carried out using blood, either unsorted or a sorted T cell fraction (not recorded which). Every receptor here comes from a male donor with ankylosing spondylitis or in good health (not recorded which).

The chain carries TRBV30 and TRBJ1-1, with 7 bases that match TRBD1. The junction had 5 bases not matched to a gene; V was cut back by 0 bases and J by 4 bases. Germline CDR1 reads GTSNPN; CDR2 reads SVGIG (reference sequence). The CDR3 is 14 amino acids. The CDR3, as DNA: TGTGCCTGGAGTGTGGGACAGAAGAGCACTGAAGCTTTCTTT. Protein product: CAWSVGQKSTEAFF.

This clonotype was detected many times. The rearrangement uses TRBV12-3 or TRBV12-4 and TRBJ2-3; 9 nucleotides align to TRBD2. V lost 6 bases and J lost 4; bases outside the gene matches: 14. CDR3 size: 17 residues. CDR3 sequence: CASSAQPLAGRADTQYF. CDR3 DNA sequence: TGTGCCAGCAGCGCCCAACCGCTAGCGGGGCGGGCAGATACGCAGTATTTT.

The sample holds many counts of this clonotype. The V call is TRBV28, the J call TRBJ2-4, with D possibly being TRBD2 (7 bases). CDR1 and CDR2 from the germline V gene are MDHEN and SYDVKM. CDR3 size: 14 residues. The V and J ends lost 4 bases and 8 bases respectively, with 15 bases between them. For the CDR3, the DNA is TGTGCCAGCAGTTCGGGGGCAGGGAGGGACATTCAGTACTTC. The encoded protein is CASSSGAGRDIQYF.